This is a list of T cell receptor beta chains from one sample in a study of blood T cell repertoires in COVID-19. Assay used: immunoSEQ multiplex PCR; TCRdb lists only in-frame clones, some missing. The sample contains more than 60,000 clones, 88% of which appear only once. Sequenced material: peripheral blood. These TCRs come from a woman aged 50 to 60 with active or convalescent COVID-19. Each CDR3 is given without its conserved first and last residue. Fields, in order: J gene, V gene, clone size, CDR3 protein. Not every row has a clone size; where given, it reads once, few, many or a size class.

J gene: TRBJ2-7
V gene: TRBV3-1/TRBV3-2
clone size: NA
CDR3 protein: ASSPSLGTSVKEQY

J gene: TRBJ2-7
V gene: TRBV10-3
clone size: NA
CDR3 protein: AISESWEGISYEQY

J gene: TRBJ2-5
V gene: TRBV14
clone size: NA
CDR3 protein: ASSQATSGRAWAQETQY

J gene: TRBJ2-1
V gene: TRBV30
clone size: NA
CDR3 protein: AWCPGQGGNEQF

J gene: TRBJ2-1
V gene: TRBV6-1
clone size: NA
CDR3 protein: ASSASSGRGSDEQF

J gene: TRBJ2-5
V gene: TRBV18
clone size: NA
CDR3 protein: ASSPGLAGVHGGETQY

J gene: TRBJ2-1
V gene: TRBV19
clone size: NA
CDR3 protein: ASSGGQGPFSSYNEQF

J gene: TRBJ2-7
V gene: TRBV5-1
clone size: NA
CDR3 protein: ASRASGRAADEQY

J gene: TRBJ2-5
V gene: TRBV4-2
clone size: few
CDR3 protein: ASSQDLAGAQETQY

J gene: TRBJ2-7
V gene: TRBV7-8
clone size: NA
CDR3 protein: ASSLVGAASYEQY

J gene: TRBJ2-5
V gene: TRBV13
clone size: NA
CDR3 protein: ASSSQGSETQY

J gene: TRBJ1-2
V gene: TRBV11-2
clone size: NA
CDR3 protein: ASSSGTGGFGYT

J gene: TRBJ2-5
V gene: TRBV2
clone size: once
CDR3 protein: ASRGFGHPQETQY

J gene: TRBJ2-7
V gene: TRBV6-5
clone size: NA
CDR3 protein: ASNDPRTQGEQY

J gene: TRBJ2-1
V gene: TRBV5-4
clone size: NA
CDR3 protein: ASSPVAGVYNEQF

J gene: TRBJ2-2
V gene: TRBV10-3
clone size: NA
CDR3 protein: AITMDREEGTGELF

J gene: TRBJ1-3
V gene: TRBV6-6
clone size: NA
CDR3 protein: ASSNRRVRNTIY

J gene: TRBJ2-7
V gene: TRBV9
clone size: few
CDR3 protein: ASSARQEPGEQY

J gene: TRBJ1-6
V gene: TRBV3-1/TRBV3-2
clone size: NA
CDR3 protein: ASSQDLGAGNRPYNSPLH

J gene: TRBJ2-7
V gene: TRBV3-1/TRBV3-2
clone size: NA
CDR3 protein: ASSQELNYEQY

J gene: TRBJ2-3
V gene: TRBV2
clone size: NA
CDR3 protein: ASTDSLTGSTDTQY

J gene: TRBJ2-1
V gene: TRBV30
clone size: NA
CDR3 protein: AWGSGTSGTLVISNEQF

J gene: TRBJ1-1
V gene: TRBV12-3/TRBV12-4
clone size: NA
CDR3 protein: ATLTAVNTEAF

J gene: TRBJ1-1
V gene: TRBV6-6
clone size: NA
CDR3 protein: ASSYSGGSTEAF

J gene: TRBJ1-4
V gene: TRBV2
clone size: once
CDR3 protein: ASSEKLRNEKLF

J gene: TRBJ2-2
V gene: TRBV5-1
clone size: NA
CDR3 protein: ASRLISGSVGELF

J gene: TRBJ1-4
V gene: TRBV28
clone size: few
CDR3 protein: ASSTPANEKLF